A selection of T cell receptor beta chains follows, all from one sample in a study of shared clonotypes between healthy human individuals. Using immunoSEQ multiplex PCR, the repertoire was profiled, and TCRdb retains in-frame clones only, with some absent. The sample lists nearly 1 million clones; about three quarters were seen once. Sequencing used memory CD4+ T cells sorted from blood. The receptors shown here come from a man between 18 and 29 years old in good health. The CDR3 runs from the conserved cysteine through the conserved F or W. A D gene is named only where the DNA matches it firmly. Rows give clone size only sometimes, using once, few, many, or a class for an expanded clone.

v_gene,abundance,j_gene,d_gene,CDR3nt,CDR3aa
TRBV5-1,.,TRBJ2-1,TRBD2,TGCGCCAGCAGCTGGACTAGCGGGAGTGGGAATGAGCAGTTCTTC,CASSWTSGSGNEQFF
TRBV18,.,TRBJ2-7,TRBD1,TGTGCCAGCTCACCACCGGCCACTGGACAGGGAGTCTACGAGCAGTACTTC,CASSPPATGQGVYEQYF
TRBV5-6,.,TRBJ2-7,.,TGTGCCAGCAGCGGGGGCTATTCCAGCCGGTTAAACTACGAGCAGTACTTC,CASSGGYSSRLNYEQYF
TRBV5-5,.,TRBJ1-3,.,TGTGCCAGCTGCCGGCAGTTGGCGGGGGGTTCTGGAAACACCATATATTTT,CASCRQLAGGSGNTIYF
TRBV7-6,.,TRBJ1-6,.,TGTGCCAGCAGCTTTGAGGGGCCGAGCTCCTATAATTCACCCCTCCACTTT,CASSFEGPSSYNSPLHF
TRBV29-1,few,TRBJ1-1,.,TGCAGCGTTGTGAGGGGGAGCACTGAAGCTTTCTTT,CSVVRGSTEAFF
TRBV30,.,TRBJ2-7,TRBD1,TGTGCCTGGAGTGAGGACAGGGGGATGGGCGAGCAGTACTTC,CAWSEDRGMGEQYF
TRBV6-1,.,TRBJ2-5,TRBD1,TGTGCCAGCAGTGGGGACAGGCAAGAGACCCAGTACTTC,CASSGDRQETQYF
TRBV5-1,.,TRBJ2-7,.,TGCGCCAGCAGCTTGGCAACCTACGAGCAGTACTTC,CASSLATYEQYF
TRBV19,.,TRBJ1-5,.,TGTGCCAGCCAGGATCAGGGCAATCAGCCCCAGCATTTT,CASQDQGNQPQHF
TRBV2,.,TRBJ1-2,.,TGTGCCAGCAGTACGCAGGCGGCCGAGGGCTACACCTTC,CASSTQAAEGYTF
TRBV6-6,once,TRBJ1-5,TRBD1,TGTGCCAGCAGTCCGGACAGGGGGAATCAGCCCCAGCATTTT,CASSPDRGNQPQHF
TRBV5-1,.,TRBJ1-2,TRBD1,TGCGCCAGCAGCCGGAAACAGGGGGCAAGTGGCTACACCTTC,CASSRKQGASGYTF
TRBV30,.,TRBJ1-4,.,TGTGCCTGGAGTGTACCCCTAGGGCAGGGAATCACTGGAAAACTGTTTTTT,CAWSVPLGQGITGKLFF
TRBV27,.,TRBJ2-2,.,TGTGCCAGCAGTTTATCTCGGCAGACCGGGGAGCTGTTTTTT,CASSLSRQTGELFF
TRBV29-1,few,TRBJ1-1,.,TGCAGCGCTGGGGGGACTGAAGCTTTCTTT,CSAGGTEAFF
TRBV5-6,.,TRBJ2-5,.,TGTGCCAGCAGCTTGTCGATGGAGACCCAGTACTTC,CASSLSMETQYF
TRBV6-1,.,TRBJ2-7,TRBD1,TGTGCCAGCATCGGACAGGCGACCTCCTACGAGCAGTACTTC,CASIGQATSYEQYF
TRBV7-7,.,TRBJ2-5,TRBD2,TGTGCTAGCAGCGGGGATGGCCCTCTGATGGCCCAGTACTTC,CASSGDGPLMAQYF
TRBV9,.,TRBJ2-7,.,TGTGCCAGCAGCCCCCAAACGTACTCCTACGAGCAGTACTTC,CASSPQTYSYEQYF
TRBV14,few,TRBJ2-1,.,TGTGCCAGCAGCCAAGAAGGGCTGAAGAGATCCTACAATGAGCAGTTCTTC,CASSQEGLKRSYNEQFF
TRBV19,.,TRBJ1-3,TRBD1,TGTGCCAGTAGTCCCACAGGGGTGAAAGGAAACACCATATATTTT,CASSPTGVKGNTIYF
TRBV7-9,.,TRBJ2-3,.,TGTGCCAGCAGCTTAGTCGGGCTAGCGACAGATACGCAGTATTTT,CASSLVGLATDTQYF
TRBV4-3,.,TRBJ1-5,.,TGCGCCAGCAGCACCAACGGGGCAGGGGATCAGCCCCAGCATTTT,CASSTNGAGDQPQHF
TRBV2,few,TRBJ1-2,.,TGTGCCAGCAGTGAAATTCCCTATGGCTACACCTTC,CASSEIPYGYTF
TRBV27,.,TRBJ2-1,TRBD2,TGTGCCAGCAGTTTAATTCCCCGGCTAGCGGGAGCCAATGAGCAGTTCTTC,CASSLIPRLAGANEQFF
TRBV15,.,TRBJ2-1,.,TGTGCCACCAGCCGATACAATGAGCAGTTCTTC,CATSRYNEQFF
TRBV5-1,.,TRBJ2-1,.,TGCGCCAGCAGCTCCGGGACAACTCCTAGTCAGCAGTTCTTC,CASSSGTTPSQQFF
TRBV20-1,.,TRBJ2-7,.,TGCAGTGCTAGTGGCTACGAGCAGTACTTC,CSASGYEQYF
TRBV11-2,.,TRBJ2-5,TRBD2,TGTGCCAGCAGCAAAGGGACTAGCGGTCCCAGCAGGGAGACCCAGTACTTC,CASSKGTSGPSRETQYF
TRBV5-4,once,TRBJ2-3,.,TGTGCCAGCAGCTTGGAGCGTAGGGGGGAAGAGTATTTT,CASSLERRGEEYF
TRBV20-1,.,TRBJ2-1,.,TGCAGTGGGGGGAATGAGCAGTTCTTC,CSGGNEQFF
TRBV5-4,.,TRBJ1-6,.,TGTGCCAGCAGCTTGCCAGGGAGGAATTCACCCCTCCACTTT,CASSLPGRNSPLHF
TRBV18,many,TRBJ1-2,.,TGTGCCAGCTCCACCGATACAGGGAACTATGGCTACACCTTC,CASSTDTGNYGYTF
TRBV7-8,many,TRBJ2-7,.,TGTGCCAGCAGCTTAGAGAGCGGACAGATGACCTACGAGCAGTACTTC,CASSLESGQMTYEQYF